The 27 T cell receptor beta chains reported below all come from one sample, sequenced in a study of OX40 agonist ivuxolimab in advanced cancers. Libraries were prepared through the immunoSEQ multiplex PCR assay. Drawn from immuneACCESS, this table holds only the in-frame rearrangements with V and J called that TCRdb kept. Clones are partly lost; checked studies trace under half to an unresolved V gene and leave the rest unexplained. For this sample there are over 45,000 clones; more than 75% appear just once. Roughly 9.6% of the sample goes to the ten largest clones. This specimen was CD4+ or CD8+ T cells sorted from blood, taken in a trial of the OX40 agonist ivuxolimab. Receptors originate from an adult with an advanced solid tumor such as melanoma, head and neck, liver or kidney cancer.

The chain carries TRBV18 and TRBJ2-1; D uncertain. V lost 2 bases and J 1 base, leaving 9 bases between the germline ends. Germline V gene data show CDR1 as KGHSH and CDR2 as LQKENI. The CDR3 has 15 amino acids. In DNA, the CDR3 is TGTGCCAGCTCACCAATCGTGCTGTCCTACAATGAGCAGTTCTTC. Translated: CASSPIVLSYNEQFF.

This chain joins TRBV27 and TRBJ2-7, with D uncertain. This CDR3 has 12 residues. V lost 6 bases and J lost 0, with 6 bases in between. The germline gives CDR1 MNHEY, CDR2 SMNVEV (reference sequence). The CDR3 DNA reads TGTGCCAGCAGGGGCAGCTCCTACGAGCAGTACTTC. It codes for CASRGSSYEQYF.

The gene calls are TRBV19 and TRBJ2-6; a possible D gene is TRBD2 (5 bases). V lost 3 bases and J 9 bases, leaving 9 bases between the germline ends. Germline V gene lookup returns CDR1 LNHDA and CDR2 SQIVND (reference sequence). This CDR3 has 13 amino acids. CDR3 in DNA: TGTGCCAGTAGTATCCCGGGAATCAACGTCCTGACTTTC. Protein: CASSIPGINVLTF.

The J gene is TRBJ2-3, the V gene TRBV5-1; D is perhaps TRBD2 (6 bases). V lost 4 bases and J lost 6, with 21 bases in between. Germline CDR1 SGHRS, CDR2 YFSETQ. This CDR3 is 16 amino acids long. The CDR3, as DNA: TGCGCCAGCAGCCCGGAACCTCAGCGGGCCGCGGATACGCAGTATTTT. Protein sequence: CASSPEPQRAADTQYF.

V usage is TRBV19 and J usage is TRBJ1-1; possible D gene TRBD1, 6 bases. Germline loops: CDR1 LNHDA, CDR2 SQIVND (reference sequence). The CDR3 covers 14 residues. The germline V and J ends were trimmed by 0 bases and 5 bases, with 10 bases remaining between them. In DNA, the CDR3 is TGTGCCAGTAGTATAGATTGGGGGCGGACTGAAGCTTTCTTT. Amino acid sequence: CASSIDWGRTEAFF.

V gene TRBV2 combines with J gene TRBJ1-1; D is perhaps TRBD1 (5 bases). The V gene's germline CDR1 is SNHLY and CDR2 FYNNEI. This CDR3 region has 12 residues. Deletions cut 7 bases from V and 10 bases from J, with 16 bases between. The DNA for the CDR3 is TGTGCCAGCACCGGAAGAGACAGAGCAGCTTTCTTT. This codes for CASTGRDRAAFF.

J is TRBJ1-1 and V is TRBV5-4, with D unresolved. The CDR3 has 13 residues. Germline CDR1 is SGHNT and CDR2 is YYREEE (reference sequence). With 0 bases removed from V and 4 bases from J, the gap between germline ends came to 7 bases. The CDR3 loop reads CASSLERSTEAFF. CDR3 DNA: TGTGCCAGCAGCTTGGAACGGTCCACTGAAGCTTTCTTT.

The chain couples TRBV18 to TRBJ1-2, with TRBD1 matching over 10 bases. Germline CDR1 is KGHSH and CDR2 is LQKENI. Trimming cost V 5 bases and J 7 bases; bases outside gene matches: 10. The CDR3 sequence is 15 residues long. The CDR3 region has the DNA TGTGCCAGCTCATCCACCGGACAGGGGGTTAGTGGCTACACCTTC. It is translated as CASSSTGQGVSGYTF.

The V gene is TRBV7-9, the J gene TRBJ2-3, with D maybe TRBD1 (5 bases). Trimming took off 3 bases at V and 2 bases at J, with 15 bases between the two ends. This CDR3 has 16 residues. The V gene's germline CDR1 is SEHNR and CDR2 FQNEAQ (reference sequence). The CDR3 reads CASSFSPTAYTDTQYF. CDR3 bases: TGTGCCAGCAGCTTTTCCCCGACAGCCTACACAGATACGCAGTATTTT.

The V gene is TRBV7-2, the J gene TRBJ1-2; the D is unclear. V lost 0 bases to trimming and J lost 7 bases, with 9 bases between them. Germline CDR1 reads SGHTA; CDR2 reads FQGNSA. The CDR3 runs 13 residues. This CDR3 reads CASSLARDLGYTF. DNA of the CDR3: TGTGCCAGCAGCTTAGCTAGGGATCTTGGCTACACCTTC.

The chain recombines TRBV28 with TRBJ1-4, with D possibly TRBD1 on 5 matching bases. Germline loops: CDR1 MDHEN, CDR2 SYDVKM. Trimming shortened V by 2 bases and J by 6 bases, and 16 bases separated the two germline ends. The CDR3 is 16 amino acids. The CDR3 is CASSLRPRVGDEKLFF. DNA of the CDR3: TGTGCCAGCAGTTTACGGCCCAGGGTGGGGGATGAAAAACTGTTTTTT.

This chain uses TRBV27 with TRBJ1-1, with D hard to call. Germline lookup yields CDR1 MNHEY and CDR2 SMNVEV (reference sequence). The V and J ends lost 5 bases and 5 bases respectively, with 21 bases between them. The CDR3 has 16 residues. The CDR3 here is CASSPSPGRTVTEAFF. The CDR3 DNA sequence: TGTGCCAGCAGTCCGTCCCCTGGACGGACTGTGACTGAAGCTTTCTTT.

The V call is TRBV6-1, the J call TRBJ2-3; TRBD1 is a possible D gene (6 bases). Germline values: CDR1 MNHNS, CDR2 SASEGT. The CDR3 extends over 15 amino acids. V was trimmed by 2 bases and J by 6 bases, leaving 15 bases between them. For the CDR3, the DNA is TGTGCCAGCAGTGAATCGGGTAGGGGGTGGGATACGCAGTATTTT. It specifies CASSESGRGWDTQYF.

The chain has TRBV7-2 and TRBJ2-7; D is unresolved. This CDR3 region has 12 residues. Germline V gives CDR1 SGHTA, CDR2 FQGNSA. V was cut by 1 base and J by 6 bases, with 7 bases left in between. The CDR3, as DNA: TGTGCCAGCAGCTTAGTCCGCCCCGAGCAGTACTTC. Encoded protein: CASSLVRPEQYF.

The chain employs TRBV5-7 and TRBJ2-2; no clear D. TRBV5-7 is recorded as an ORF, its role being uncertain. The CDR3 contains 16 residues. V lost 0 bases and J 0 bases, leaving 9 bases between the germline ends. Here the CDR3 reads CASSLVGVPNTGELFF. Here the CDR3 DNA reads TGTGCCAGCAGCTTGGTTGGGGTACCGAACACCGGGGAGCTGTTTTTT.

This chain connects TRBV5-1 to TRBJ2-7; D possibly corresponds to TRBD1 (5 bases). Trimming removed 1 base at V and 2 bases at J, with 13 bases between. The CDR3 has 15 residues. CDR1 and CDR2 (germline): SGHRS, YFSETQ. Here the CDR3 DNA reads TGCGCCAGCAGCTTGTCTGTGACAGAGGCCTACGAGCAGTACTTC. Translating it yields CASSLSVTEAYEQYF. Together with reference TRBV5-1 and TRBJ2-7, the CDR3 gives the full variable domain: KAGVTQTPRYLIKTRGQQVTLSCSPISGHRSVSWYQQTPGQGLQFLFEYFSETQRNKGNFPGRFSGRQFSNSRSEMNVSTLELGDSALYLCASSLSVTEAYEQYFGPGTRLTVT.

The chain carries TRBV19 and TRBJ2-6; D could derive from TRBD1 or TRBD2 (5 bases each). From germline, CDR1 is LNHDA and CDR2 SQIVND (reference sequence). The V end was cut by 4 bases, the J end by 6 bases, with 19 bases between. This CDR3 comprises 17 residues. CDR3 in DNA: TGTGCCAGTAGTAGTGACAGTCGGGGTCTGGTGGCCAACGTCCTGACTTTC. This sequence encodes CASSSDSRGLVANVLTF. Combining the CDR3 with reference TRBV19 and TRBJ2-6 gives the whole variable domain DGGITQSPKYLFRKEGQNVTLSCEQNLNHDAMYWYRQDPGQGLRLIYYSQIVNDFQKGDIAEGYSVSREKKESFPLTVTSAQKNPTAFYLCASSSDSRGLVANVLTFGAGSRLTVL.

The chain is built from TRBV11-3 and TRBJ2-5; TRBD2 aligns across 12 bases. Germline CDR1 is SGHNT and CDR2 is YENEEA. The CDR3 is 15 residues long. The junction had 4 bases not matched to a gene; V was cut back by 3 bases and J by 5 bases. CDR3 protein: CASSLGLAGEETQYF. In nucleotides, the CDR3 is TGTGCCAGCAGCTTGGGACTAGCGGGTGAGGAGACCCAGTACTTC.

This clone has more than one count but fewer than ten. CDR3 nucleotides: TGCGCCAGCAGCGACCGGGACAGGGAATACGAAAAACTGTTTTTT. Protein product: CASSDRDREYEKLFF. The chain employs TRBV5-1 and TRBJ1-4; TRBD1 matches 9 bases. The trim removed 4 bases at V and 8 bases at J, leaving 9 bases unmatched. Germline lookup yields CDR1 SGHRS and CDR2 YFSETQ. The CDR3 totals 15 residues.

As DNA, the CDR3 is TGTGCCAGCACCGACCCAAGCGGGAGGGCCAGGGACGAGCAGTACTTC. Its protein is CASTDPSGRARDEQYF. V and J are TRBV28 and TRBJ2-7; 10 bases fit TRBD2. Germline V gives CDR1 MDHEN, CDR2 SYDVKM. This CDR3 contains 16 residues. The trim removed 7 bases at V and 5 bases at J, leaving 14 bases unmatched.

The sample holds one count of this clone. The chain has TRBV10-3 and TRBJ2-1; TRBD2 agrees at 8 bases. This CDR3 spans 14 amino acids. Germline V gene lookup returns CDR1 ENHRY and CDR2 SYGVKD. Trimming at V came to 2 bases and at J to 5 bases, leaving 2 bases not matched to a gene. CDR3 region: CAISETSGDNEQFF. CDR3 coding DNA: TGTGCCATCAGTGAGACTAGCGGTGACAATGAGCAGTTCTTC.

V is TRBV6-6 and J is TRBJ1-5; TRBD1 aligns across 7 bases. V trimming: 0 bases; J trimming: 6 bases; junction bases outside the gene matches: 2. Germline assignment: CDR1 MNHNY and CDR2 SVGAGI (reference sequence). The CDR3 is made up of 14 amino acids. CDR3 DNA sequence: TGTGCCAGCAGTTACTCAGGGACAGCTCAGCCCCAGCATTTT. Its translation: CASSYSGTAQPQHF.

This sequence joins TRBV11-1 and TRBJ2-1; D is possibly TRBD1 (6 bases). Trimming left V 4 bases short and J 7 bases short, with 17 bases between. This CDR3 contains 15 residues. Germline V gene sequence: CDR1 SGHAT, CDR2 FQDESV (reference sequence). The CDR3 coding sequence is TGTGCCAGCAGCTGGAAAAAGCAGGGGTGGAATGAGCAGTTCTTC. Translating gives CASSWKKQGWNEQFF. The full variable domain, in which reference TRBV11-1 and TRBJ2-1 provide the parts outside the CDR3, is EAEVAQSPRYKITEKSQAVAFWCDPISGHATLYWYRQILGQGPELLVQFQDESVVDDSQLPKDRFSAERLKGVDSTLKIQPAELGDSAMYLCASSWKKQGWNEQFFGPGTRLTVL.

In its sample, this clone was seen once. The chain recombines TRBV18 with TRBJ1-3; D remains ambiguous. The germline V gene has CDR1 KGHSH and CDR2 LQKENI. The CDR3 length is 18 residues. V dropped 0 bases and J dropped 0 bases, with 15 bases sitting between them. As DNA, the CDR3 is TGTGCCAGCTCACCACCTGTGGGGTCGTGGGGCTCTGGAAACACCATATATTTT. Translating gives CASSPPVGSWGSGNTIYF.

V and J are TRBV11-3 and TRBJ2-7; no reliable D call. CDR1 and CDR2 (germline): SGHNT, YENEEA. V shed 0 bases and J shed 6 bases, with 9 bases lying between them. The CDR3 is 13 residues long. The CDR3 DNA is TGTGCCAGCAGCTTAGATCCGCGCGGCGAGCAGTACTTC. This gives the protein CASSLDPRGEQYF.

The chain combines TRBV4-2 with TRBJ2-2; 9 nucleotides line up with TRBD1. V gave up 1 base and J gave up 0 bases; unmatched junction bases: 6. The length of the CDR3 is 18 residues. Germline V gene lookup returns CDR1 LGHNA and CDR2 YNFKEQ. The CDR3 spells CASSQGIGQGTNTGELFF. Here the CDR3 DNA reads TGTGCCAGCAGCCAAGGAATTGGACAGGGGACGAACACCGGGGAGCTGTTTTTT.

This clone was counted only a few times. The chain links TRBV30 to TRBJ1-2, with D tentatively TRBD1 (6 bases). In germline, CDR1 is GTSNPN, CDR2 SVGIG (reference sequence). Between the trimmed V and J ends, which lost 4 bases and 0 bases, there was a span of 9 bases. This CDR3 is 13 amino acids long. The CDR3 sequence: CAWTKGANYGYTF. Here the CDR3 DNA reads TGTGCCTGGACAAAGGGGGCTAACTATGGCTACACCTTC. Variable domain in full (rest from reference TRBV30 and TRBJ1-2): SQTIHQWPATLVQPVGSPLSLECTVEGTSNPNLYWYRQAAGRGLQLLFYSVGIGQISSEVPQNLSASRPQDRQFILSSKKLLLSDSGFYLCAWTKGANYGYTFGSGTRLTVV.